The sequence of this T cell receptor (beta chain) was determined in a study of Ad26.COV2.S vaccination and SARS-CoV-2 variants. Background on the study: Donor joined the COV1001 Ad26.COV2.S trial arm. By the intramuscular route, Ad26.COV2.S was given once, or twice 56 days apart.

The study's findings and limits: Vaccinated individuals (as opposed to placebo recipients) had higher spike-specific TCR breadth.

Sequenced by immunoSEQ multiplex PCR; TCRdb stores in-frame clones only, minus some. The data contain a few hundred thousand clones, under 90% of them seen just once; the ten biggest clones take up almost 7.5%. A word on this clone: Its antigen is still unknown.

Treatment here: some 19 received Ad26.COV2.S at low or high dose, single or two shots; roughly 5 received placebo; per-sample allocation not given. Sample collection was performed on day 63 after the first vaccine or placebo injection. Participants' vaccine, an Ad26 vector, delivered Wuhan-strain SARS-CoV-2 spike. This TCR was sampled from a person between 18 and 60 years old who received the Ad26.COV2.S COVID-19 vaccine or a placebo. This sample comprised peripheral blood, obtained in a trial of Ad26.COV2.S vaccine versus placebo.

DNA for the CDR3: TGTGCCAGTAGTCTGACAGCGGAGCAGCCCCAGCATTTT. Residues: CASSLTAEQPQHF. The V gene is TRBV19, the J gene TRBJ1-5; a weak D match, TRBD1 (5 bases). The V end was cut by 5 bases, the J end by 7 bases, with 12 bases between. The germline gives CDR1 LNHDA, CDR2 SQIVND (reference sequence). CDR3 length: 13 residues.